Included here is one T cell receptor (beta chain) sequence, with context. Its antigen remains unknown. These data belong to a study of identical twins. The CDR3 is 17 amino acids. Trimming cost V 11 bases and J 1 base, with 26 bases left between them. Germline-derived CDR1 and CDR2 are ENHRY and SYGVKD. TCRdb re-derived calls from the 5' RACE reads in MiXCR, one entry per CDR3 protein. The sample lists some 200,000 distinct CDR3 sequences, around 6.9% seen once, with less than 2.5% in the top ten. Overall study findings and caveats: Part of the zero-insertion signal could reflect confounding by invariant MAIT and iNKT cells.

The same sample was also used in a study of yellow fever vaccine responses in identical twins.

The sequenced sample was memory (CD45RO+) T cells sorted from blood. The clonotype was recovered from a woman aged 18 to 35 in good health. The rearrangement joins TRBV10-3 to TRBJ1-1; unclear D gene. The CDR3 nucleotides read TGTGCCCCCGGGCCGGCGAGGCACGTAGGTGGGAACACTGAAGCTTTCTTT. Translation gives CAPGPARHVGGNTEAFF.